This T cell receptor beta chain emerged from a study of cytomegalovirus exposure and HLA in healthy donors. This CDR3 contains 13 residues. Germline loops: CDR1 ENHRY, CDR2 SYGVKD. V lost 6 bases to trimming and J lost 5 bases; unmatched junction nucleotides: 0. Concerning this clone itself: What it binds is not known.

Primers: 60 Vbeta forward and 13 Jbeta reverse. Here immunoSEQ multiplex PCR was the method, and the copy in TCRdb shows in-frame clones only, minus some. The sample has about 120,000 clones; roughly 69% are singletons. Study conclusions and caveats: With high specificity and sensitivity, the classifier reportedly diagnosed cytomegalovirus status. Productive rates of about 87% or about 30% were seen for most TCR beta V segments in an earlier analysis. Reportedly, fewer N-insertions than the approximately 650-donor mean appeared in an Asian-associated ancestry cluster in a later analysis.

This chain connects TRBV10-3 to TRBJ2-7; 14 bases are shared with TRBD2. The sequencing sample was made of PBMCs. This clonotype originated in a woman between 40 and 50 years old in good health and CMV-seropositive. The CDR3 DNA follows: TGTGCCATCAGGGGACTAGCGGGGGACGAGCAGTACTTC. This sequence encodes CAIRGLAGDEQYF.